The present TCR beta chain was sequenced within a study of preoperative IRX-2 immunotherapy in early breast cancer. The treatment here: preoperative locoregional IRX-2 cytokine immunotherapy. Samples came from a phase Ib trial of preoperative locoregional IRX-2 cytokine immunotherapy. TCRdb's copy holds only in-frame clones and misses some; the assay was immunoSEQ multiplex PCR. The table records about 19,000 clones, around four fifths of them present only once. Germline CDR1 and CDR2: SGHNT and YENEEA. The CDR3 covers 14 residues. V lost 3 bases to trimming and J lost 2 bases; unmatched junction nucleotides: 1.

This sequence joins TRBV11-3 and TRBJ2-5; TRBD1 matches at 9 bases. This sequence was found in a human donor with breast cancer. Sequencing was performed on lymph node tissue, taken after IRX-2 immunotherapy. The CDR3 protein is CASSFGQGQETQYF. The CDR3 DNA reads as TGTGCCAGCAGCTTTGGACAGGGGCAAGAGACCCAGTACTTC.